These T cell receptor beta chains were read from a single sample in a study of cytomegalovirus exposure and HLA in healthy donors. Using immunoSEQ multiplex PCR, the repertoire was profiled, and TCRdb retains in-frame clones only, with some absent. The sample lists 220,000 or so clones, around 73% occurring once. Sequencing was carried out using PBMCs. The source is a male donor in good health and CMV-seronegative. Both conserved end residues are part of each CDR3. The D gene is left open where the match is weak. For some rows the clone size is stated as once, few or many, or as a class when expanded; others skip it.

TRBJ1-3 | . | TRBD1 | TRBV7-3 | TGTGCCAGTAGACAGGGAGCTGGAAACACCATATATTTT | CASRQGAGNTIYF
TRBJ2-1 | once | TRBD2 | TRBV5-1 | TGCGCCAGCAGCTTGGGACTAGCGGACAATGAGCAGTTCTTC | CASSLGLADNEQFF
TRBJ2-5 | . | TRBD1 | TRBV2 | TGTGCCAGCAGTGAAGCTTCGGGCTCAGGGGGAAAGACCCAGTACTTC | CASSEASGSGGKTQYF
TRBJ2-5 | . | . | TRBV4-1 | TGCGCCAGCAGCCAAGAATGGGCCCAAGAGACCCAGTACTTC | CASSQEWAQETQYF
TRBJ1-4 | . | TRBD1 | TRBV7-9 | TGTGCCAGCAGTCACTCTTTACGGACAGGGAAGGGGGAGAGAGAAAAACTGTTTTTT | CASSHSLRTGKGEREKLFF
TRBJ2-2 | . | . | TRBV7-7 | TGTGCTAGCAGCTTAGAGAGCACCCTAGCCGGGGAGCTGTTTTTT | CASSLESTLAGELFF
TRBJ2-1 | . | . | TRBV5-4 | TGTGCCAGCAGCCCTGGGGGGGGCCTCTCCTACAATGAGCAGTTCTTC | CASSPGGGLSYNEQFF
TRBJ2-3 | . | TRBD2 | TRBV5-4 | TGTGCCAGCAGCAGAGCGGGGCGAGGTAGCACAGATACGCAGTATTTT | CASSRAGRGSTDTQYF
TRBJ2-5 | once | . | TRBV21-1 | TGTGCCAGCAGCAAGGGGGGTATGGGGACTCAAGAGACCCAGTACTTC | CASSKGGMGTQETQYF
TRBJ1-1 | . | . | TRBV5-4 | TGTGCCAGCAGCTTGGTGATTTCAGGCGATACTGGAGCTTTCTTT | CASSLVISGDTGAFF
TRBJ1-5 | . | . | TRBV7-8 | TGTGCCAGCAGCTTAGCAACGGGGGTGGGAGGCAATCAGCCCCAGCATTTT | CASSLATGVGGNQPQHF
TRBJ2-5 | once | . | TRBV5-6 | TGTGCCAGCAGGGCCCCGGGACTCCAAGAGACCCAGTACTTC | CASRAPGLQETQYF
TRBJ2-7 | . | TRBD2 | TRBV11-3 | TGTGCCAGCAGCTTAGGAGTAGACGCTGCGGGAGACGAGCAGTACTTC | CASSLGVDAAGDEQYF